The clone carrying this T cell receptor beta chain was picked up a small number of times. Its antigen is unknown. This entry comes from a study of CD4 T cells in relation to SARS-CoV-2 and coronaviruses. Naive and memory CD4+ T cell DNA was deep-sequenced without culture. Here immunoSEQ multiplex PCR was the method, and the copy in TCRdb shows in-frame clones only, minus some. This table has approximately 70,000 clones, roughly 93% appearing once. Points from the study as a whole: Approximately 65% of donors had memory CD4+ clonotypes crossrecognizing SARS-CoV-2 and common cold coronavirus spike. Samples before the pandemic and after infection were not matched within any donor.

Before the COVID-19 pandemic, during about 2010-2019, CD4+ T cells were taken from unexposed donors. Naive and memory CD4+ T cells were separated from cryopreserved PBMCs. V shed 4 bases, J shed 5 bases, and the junction held 5 bases outside the gene matches. Germline CDR1 SGHTA, CDR2 FQGNSA. This CDR3 is 14 amino acids long. The sequencing sample was made of naive CD4+ T cells from PBMCs. As for subset: naive CD4+ T cells isolated by negative enrichment. The TCR originated in a human donor in good health. This chain connects TRBV7-2 to TRBJ1-5, with 7 bases identical to TRBD1. CDR3 DNA sequence: TGTGCCAGCAGCTCTGACAGGGAACATCAGCCCCAGCATTTT. Protein sequence: CASSSDREHQPQHF.